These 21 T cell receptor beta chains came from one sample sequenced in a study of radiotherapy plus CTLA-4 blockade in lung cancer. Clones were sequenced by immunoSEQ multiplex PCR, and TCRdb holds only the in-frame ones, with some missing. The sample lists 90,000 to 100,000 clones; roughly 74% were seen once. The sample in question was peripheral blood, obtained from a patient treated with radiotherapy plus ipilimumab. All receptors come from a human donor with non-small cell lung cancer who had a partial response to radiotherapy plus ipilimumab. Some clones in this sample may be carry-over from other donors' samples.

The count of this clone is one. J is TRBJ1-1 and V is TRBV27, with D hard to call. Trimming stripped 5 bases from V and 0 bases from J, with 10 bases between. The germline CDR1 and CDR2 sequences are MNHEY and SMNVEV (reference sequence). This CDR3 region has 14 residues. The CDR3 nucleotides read TGTGCCAGCAGTCCCCTGGCCGTGAACACTGAAGCTTTCTTT. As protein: CASSPLAVNTEAFF.

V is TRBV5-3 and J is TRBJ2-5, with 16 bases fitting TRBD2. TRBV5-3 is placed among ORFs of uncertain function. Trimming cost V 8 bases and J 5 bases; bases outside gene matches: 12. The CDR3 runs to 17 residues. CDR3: CASREGLAGGMDETQYF. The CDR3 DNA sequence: TGTGCCAGCCGCGAGGGACTAGCGGGAGGGATGGATGAGACCCAGTACTTC.

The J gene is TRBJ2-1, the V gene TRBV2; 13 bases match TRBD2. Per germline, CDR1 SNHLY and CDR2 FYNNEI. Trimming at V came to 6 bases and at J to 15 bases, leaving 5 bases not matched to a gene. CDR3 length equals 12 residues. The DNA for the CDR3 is TGTGCCAGCAGATTGGGACTAGCGGGACCGTTCTTC. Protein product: CASRLGLAGPFF. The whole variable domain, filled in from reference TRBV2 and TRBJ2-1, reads EPEVTQTPSHQVTQMGQEVILRCVPISNHLYFYWYRQILGQKVEFLVSFYNNEISEKSEIFDDQFSVERPDGSNFTLKIRSTKLEDSAMYFCASRLGLAGPFFGPGTRLTVL.

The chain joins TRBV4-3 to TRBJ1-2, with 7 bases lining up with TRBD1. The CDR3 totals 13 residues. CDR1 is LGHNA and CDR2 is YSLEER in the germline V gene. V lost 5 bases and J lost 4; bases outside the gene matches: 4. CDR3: CASSKTGTYGYTF. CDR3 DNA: TGCGCCAGCAGCAAGACAGGGACCTATGGCTACACCTTC.

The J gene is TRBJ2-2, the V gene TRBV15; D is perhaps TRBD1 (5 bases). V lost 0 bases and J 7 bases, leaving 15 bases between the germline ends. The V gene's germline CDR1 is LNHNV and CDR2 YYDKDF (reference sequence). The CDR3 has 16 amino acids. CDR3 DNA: TGTGCCACCAGCAGAGACAGGGCGTACTATTTCGGGGAGCTGTTTTTT. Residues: CATSRDRAYYFGELFF.

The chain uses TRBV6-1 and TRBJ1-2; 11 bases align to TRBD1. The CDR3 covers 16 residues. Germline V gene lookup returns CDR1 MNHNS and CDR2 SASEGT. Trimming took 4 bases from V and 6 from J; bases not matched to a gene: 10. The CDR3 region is CASSANGQGAQHGYTF. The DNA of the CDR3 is TGTGCCAGCAGTGCCAATGGACAGGGGGCGCAACATGGCTACACCTTC.

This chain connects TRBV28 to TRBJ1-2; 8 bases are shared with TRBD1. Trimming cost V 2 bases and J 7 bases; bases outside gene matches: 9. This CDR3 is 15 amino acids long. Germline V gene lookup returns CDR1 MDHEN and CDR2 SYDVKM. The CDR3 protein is CASSLQGAVWGGYTF. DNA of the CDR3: TGTGCCAGCAGTTTACAGGGGGCGGTATGGGGTGGCTACACCTTC.

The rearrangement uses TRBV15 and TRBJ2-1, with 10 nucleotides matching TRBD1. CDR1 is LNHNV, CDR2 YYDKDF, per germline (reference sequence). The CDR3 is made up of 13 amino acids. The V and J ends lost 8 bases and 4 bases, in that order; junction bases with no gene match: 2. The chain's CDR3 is CATAGQGYNEQFF. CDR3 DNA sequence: TGTGCCACCGCGGGACAGGGGTACAATGAGCAGTTCTTC. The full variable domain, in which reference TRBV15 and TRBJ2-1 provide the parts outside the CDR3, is DAMVIQNPRYQVTQFGKPVTLSCSQTLNHNVMYWYQQKSSQAPKLLFHYYDKDFNNEADTPDNFQSRRPNTSFCFLDIRSPGLGDTAMYLCATAGQGYNEQFFGPGTRLTVL.

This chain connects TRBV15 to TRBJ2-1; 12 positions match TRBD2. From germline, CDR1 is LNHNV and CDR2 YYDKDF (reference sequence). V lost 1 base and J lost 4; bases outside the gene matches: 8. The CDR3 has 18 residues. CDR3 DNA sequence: TGTGCCACCAGCAGAGGACTAGCGGGAGCAGGAGAATACAATGAGCAGTTCTTC. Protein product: CATSRGLAGAGEYNEQFF. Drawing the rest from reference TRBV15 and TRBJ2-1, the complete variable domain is DAMVIQNPRYQVTQFGKPVTLSCSQTLNHNVMYWYQQKSSQAPKLLFHYYDKDFNNEADTPDNFQSRRPNTSFCFLDIRSPGLGDTAMYLCATSRGLAGAGEYNEQFFGPGTRLTVL.

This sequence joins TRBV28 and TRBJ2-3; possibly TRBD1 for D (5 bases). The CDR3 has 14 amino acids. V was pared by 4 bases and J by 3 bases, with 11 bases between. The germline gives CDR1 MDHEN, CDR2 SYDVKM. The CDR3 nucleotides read TGTGCCAGCAGTTGGAGTCAGGGAACAGATACGCAGTATTTT. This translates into CASSWSQGTDTQYF.

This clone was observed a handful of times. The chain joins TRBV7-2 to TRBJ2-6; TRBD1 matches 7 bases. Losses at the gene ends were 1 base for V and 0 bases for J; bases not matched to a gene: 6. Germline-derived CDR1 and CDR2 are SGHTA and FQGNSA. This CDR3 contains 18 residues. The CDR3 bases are TGTGCCAGCAGCTTAGGATACAGGGGAACCTCTGGGGCCAACGTCCTGACTTTC. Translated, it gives CASSLGYRGTSGANVLTF.

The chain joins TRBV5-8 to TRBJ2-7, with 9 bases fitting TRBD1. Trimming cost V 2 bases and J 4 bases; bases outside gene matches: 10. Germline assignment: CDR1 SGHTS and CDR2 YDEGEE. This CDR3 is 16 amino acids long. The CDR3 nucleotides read TGTGCCAGCAGCTTATTTACGGGACAGGGCGGATACGAGCAGTACTTC. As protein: CASSLFTGQGGYEQYF.

DNA for the CDR3: TGTGCCTGGAGTGTAAATCGGTACGAGCAGTACTTC. Protein sequence: CAWSVNRYEQYF. V usage is TRBV30 and J usage is TRBJ2-7; D is undetermined. V lost 0 bases and J lost 4, with 7 bases in between. The CDR3 runs 12 residues. CDR1 and CDR2 (germline): GTSNPN, SVGIG (reference sequence).

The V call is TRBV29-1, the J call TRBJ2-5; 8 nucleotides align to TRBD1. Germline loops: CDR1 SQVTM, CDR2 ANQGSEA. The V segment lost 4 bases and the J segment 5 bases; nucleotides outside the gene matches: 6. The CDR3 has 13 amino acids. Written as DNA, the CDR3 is TGCAGCGTTGGGGACAGGATGGGGGAGACCCAGTACTTC. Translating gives CSVGDRMGETQYF. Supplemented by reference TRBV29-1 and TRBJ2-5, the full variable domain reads SAVISQKPSRDICQRGTSLTIQCQVDSQVTMMFWYRQQPGQSLTLIATANQGSEATYESGFVIDKFPISRPNLTFSTLTVSNMSPEDSSIYLCSVGDRMGETQYFGPGTRLLVL.

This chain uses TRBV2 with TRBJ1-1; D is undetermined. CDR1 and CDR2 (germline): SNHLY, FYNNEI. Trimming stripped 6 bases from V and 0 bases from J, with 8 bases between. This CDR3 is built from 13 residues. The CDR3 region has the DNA TGTGCCAGCAGACCCGAGATGAACACTGAAGCTTTCTTT. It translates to CASRPEMNTEAFF.

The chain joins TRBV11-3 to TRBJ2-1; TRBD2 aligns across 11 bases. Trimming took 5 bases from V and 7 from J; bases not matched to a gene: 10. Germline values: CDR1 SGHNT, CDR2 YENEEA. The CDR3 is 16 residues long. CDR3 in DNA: TGTGCCAGCAGCCCTACCGGGACTAGCGGAGGTAATGAGCAGTTCTTC. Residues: CASSPTGTSGGNEQFF.

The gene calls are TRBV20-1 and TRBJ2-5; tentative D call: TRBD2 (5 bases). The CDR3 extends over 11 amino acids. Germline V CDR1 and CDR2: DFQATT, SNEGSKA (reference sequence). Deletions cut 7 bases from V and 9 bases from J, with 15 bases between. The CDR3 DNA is TGCAGTGATGGAGGCCCCGGGGCCCAGTACTTC. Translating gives CSDGGPGAQYF.

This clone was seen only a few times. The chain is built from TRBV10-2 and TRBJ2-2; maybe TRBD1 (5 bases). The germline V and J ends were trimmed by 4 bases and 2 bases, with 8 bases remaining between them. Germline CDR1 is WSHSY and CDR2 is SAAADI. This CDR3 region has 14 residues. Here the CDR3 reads CASSVRTNTGELFF. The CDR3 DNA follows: TGCGCCAGCAGTGTCAGGACAAACACCGGGGAGCTGTTTTTT.

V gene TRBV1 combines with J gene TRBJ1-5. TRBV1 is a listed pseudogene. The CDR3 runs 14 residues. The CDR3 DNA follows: TGCACCAGCAGCCCCTGGGGGGGCAATCAGCCCCAGCATTTT. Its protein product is CTSSPWGGNQPQHF.

CDR3 sequence reads: CASSLGVGTEQETQYF. CDR3 sequence (DNA): TGTGCCAGCAGCTTGGGGGTCGGGACAGAGCAAGAGACCCAGTACTTC. The chain is built from TRBV5-6 and TRBJ2-5, with 7 bases that match TRBD1. Trimming removed 0 bases from V and 2 bases from J; junction bases left unmatched: 7. The CDR3 loop spans 16 amino acids. The V gene's germline CDR1 is SGHDT and CDR2 YYEEEE.

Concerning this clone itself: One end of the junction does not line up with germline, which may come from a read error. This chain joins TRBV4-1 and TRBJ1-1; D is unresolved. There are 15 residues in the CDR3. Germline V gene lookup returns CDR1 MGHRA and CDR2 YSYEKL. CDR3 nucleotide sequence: TGTGCCAGCAGCCCCCGAGCCATGGGGAGCACTGAAGCTTTCTTT. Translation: CASSPRAMGSTEAFF.